These 27 T cell receptor beta chains originate from one sample sequenced in a study of T cell repertoires in cytomegalovirus infection. In TCRdb, the reads were re-called with MiXCR into one record per CDR3 protein. This sample yields under 300,000 distinct CDR3 sequences, of which about a sixth are seen a single time; around 43% belongs to the top ten. Input material: CD8+ T cells from PBMCs. The source is a human donor in good health (CMV status not recorded). Some clones in this sample may be carry-over from other donors' samples.

This clonotype was detected ten times or more. V is TRBV11-2 and J is TRBJ2-5; D gene ambiguous. There are 15 residues in the CDR3. CDR1 and CDR2 (germline): SGHAT, FQNNGV. Between the trimmed V and J ends, which lost 6 bases and 1 base, there was a span of 15 bases. CDR3 DNA sequence: TGTGCCAGCAGTCCGTACGAAAGGAGCCAAGAGACCCAGTACTTC. Translating it yields CASSPYERSQETQYF.

Many counts were recorded for this clonotype. The rearrangement uses TRBV7-9 and TRBJ2-1, with 11 bases lining up with TRBD2. Germline V gene data show CDR1 as SEHNR and CDR2 as FQNEAQ (reference sequence). J was trimmed by 6 bases and V by 4 bases; bases with no gene match: 8. CDR3 length: 16 amino acids. CDR3 protein: CASSSPGLAAGNEQFF. The CDR3 bases are TGTGCCAGCAGCTCTCCGGGACTAGCGGCCGGCAATGAGCAGTTCTTC.

This clonotype was seen repeatedly, ten times or more. As DNA, the CDR3 is TGTGCCAGCAGTTTCGAAATAGGGGTCACCGGGGAGCTGTTTTTT. Its protein is CASSFEIGVTGELFF. This chain connects TRBV12-3 or TRBV12-4 to TRBJ2-2, with TRBD1 as a possible D gene (5 bases). This CDR3 has 15 residues. Trimming cost V 3 bases and J 4 bases, with 12 bases left between them.

This clonotype was counted between two and nine times. The chain is built from TRBV5-6 and TRBJ1-2, with D possibly TRBD1 on 6 matching bases. This CDR3 has 15 residues. CDR1 is SGHDT, CDR2 YYEEEE, per germline. Trimming shortened V by 3 bases and J by 10 bases, and 22 bases separated the two germline ends. The CDR3 loop is CASSSGVDSRGIYTF. CDR3 nucleotides: TGTGCCAGCAGCTCCGGAGTGGACAGCCGGGGGATCTACACCTTC.

DNA for the CDR3: TGCAGTGCTAGAGTCACGGGGGCGGTTATGAACACTGAAGCTTTCTTT. The encoded protein is CSARVTGAVMNTEAFF. J is TRBJ1-1 and V is TRBV20-1, with D possibly matching TRBD1 (6 bases). The CDR3 covers 16 residues. Trimming removed 1 base from V and 0 bases from J, with 15 bases in between. Germline V gene sequence: CDR1 DFQATT, CDR2 SNEGSKA (reference sequence).

This clonotype has just a few counts. This CDR3 reads CASSLVPGMNTGELFF. CDR3 bases: TGTGCCAGCAGCTTAGTTCCAGGGATGAACACCGGGGAGCTGTTTTTT. The rearrangement links TRBV11-2 to TRBJ2-2; D is perhaps TRBD1 (5 bases). Germline V gene data show CDR1 as SGHAT and CDR2 as FQNNGV. V was clipped by 1 base and J by 1 base, with 10 bases between them. The CDR3 runs to 16 residues.

At least ten counts were recorded for this clonotype. The chain couples TRBV4-2 to TRBJ2-1; the D is unclear. This CDR3 contains 12 residues. Trimming shortened V by 0 bases and J by 6 bases, and 3 bases separated the two germline ends. Germline V lookup: CDR1 LGHNA, CDR2 YNFKEQ. The CDR3 nucleotides are TGTGCCAGCAGCCAAGATACCAATGAGCAGTTCTTC. It codes for CASSQDTNEQFF.

This clonotype was counted only a few times. V gene TRBV10-3 combines with J gene TRBJ2-1; the D gene is possibly TRBD1 (5 bases). This CDR3 is built from 14 residues. Germline V gene lookup returns CDR1 ENHRY and CDR2 SYGVKD. V was trimmed by 10 bases and J by 4 bases, leaving 17 bases between them. In nucleotides, the CDR3 is TGTGCCAGCCGAGAAGGGGTCGTTTACAATGAGCAGTTCTTC. As protein: CASREGVVYNEQFF.

The chain recombines TRBV25-1 with TRBJ2-1; D possibly corresponds to TRBD2 (7 bases). CDR1 and CDR2 from the germline V gene are MGHDK and SYGVNS. V dropped 0 bases and J dropped 5 bases, with 23 bases sitting between them. CDR3 length: 19 residues. The CDR3 DNA is TGTGCCAGCAGTGAATATTTCATCGGGGAGGGGGTGAGGGACAATGAGCAGTTCTTC. It encodes CASSEYFIGEGVRDNEQFF.

This clonotype has a count of ten or more. The chain recombines TRBV7-6 with TRBJ2-3; D is perhaps TRBD2 (6 bases). Germline lookup yields CDR1 SGHVS and CDR2 FNYEAQ. This CDR3 has 14 amino acids. With 1 base removed from V and 2 bases from J, the gap between germline ends came to 7 bases. The CDR3 is CASSLGGDTDTQYF. The CDR3 DNA sequence: TGTGCCAGCAGCTTAGGCGGGGACACAGATACGCAGTATTTT.

The V and J genes are TRBV12-3 or TRBV12-4 and TRBJ2-3; 9 nucleotides match TRBD2. The CDR3 spans 15 residues. V lost 3 bases to trimming and J lost 1 base; unmatched junction nucleotides: 2. The chain's CDR3 is CASSFAGGGTDTQYF. As DNA, the CDR3 is TGTGCCAGCAGTTTCGCGGGGGGGGGCACAGATACGCAGTATTTT.

This clonotype has a count of ten or more. CDR3 bases: TGTGCCAGCAGCTTACGGGAAACCGGGGCCAACGTCCTGACTTTC. This codes for CASSLRETGANVLTF. V gene TRBV13 combines with J gene TRBJ2-6; the D gene is possibly TRBD2 (5 bases). The length of the CDR3 is 15 residues. Germline lookup yields CDR1 PRHDT and CDR2 FYEKMQ (reference sequence). V was trimmed by 2 bases and J by 4 bases, leaving 9 bases between them.

This clonotype was recorded many times. This chain links TRBV4-1 with TRBJ2-1; TRBD1 agrees at 9 bases. V lost 1 base, J lost 8 bases, and 6 bases stayed unmatched. The CDR3 totals 15 residues. Per germline, CDR1 MGHRA and CDR2 YSYEKL. The DNA of the CDR3 is TGCGCCAGCAGCCAAGCCCGGGACAGGGAACATGAGCAGTTCTTC. This gives the protein CASSQARDREHEQFF.

On this clonotype itself: Likely a read error: the CDR3 ends without its conserved phenylalanine or tryptophan. The chain carries TRBV7-9 and TRBJ1-1, with no clear D. Trimming took 8 bases from V and 10 from J, leaving 26 bases between them. The CDR3 has 15 amino acids. Germline lookup yields CDR1 SEHNR and CDR2 FQNEAQ (reference sequence). Here the CDR3 reads CASSPSPPELNGAFC. The CDR3 DNA is TGTGCCAGCTCCCCTTCACCCCCCGAATTGAATGGAGCTTTCTGT.

This sequence joins TRBV7-2 and TRBJ1-6; maybe TRBD1 (5 bases). V lost 6 bases to trimming and J lost 2 bases, with 14 bases between them. In germline, CDR1 is SGHTA, CDR2 FQGNSA. The CDR3 sequence is 16 residues long. CDR3 nucleotide sequence: TGTGCCAGCAGTTTCGGTTGGGGGGCCTATAATTCACCCCTCCACTTT. Amino acids: CASSFGWGAYNSPLHF.

J is TRBJ2-5 and V is TRBV6-8; D is unclear. The germline gives CDR1 MNHGY, CDR2 SAAAGT. Trimming pared 3 bases from V and 5 bases from J, leaving 16 bases between. The CDR3 length is 15 residues. The CDR3 reads CASSYVGSSGETQYF. CDR3 nucleotide sequence: TGTGCCAGCAGTTATGTCGGCTCTTCCGGGGAGACCCAGTACTTC.

The rearrangement uses TRBV20-1 and TRBJ2-3; 16 bases fit TRBD2. The CDR3 spans 18 residues. The V gene end was trimmed by 0 bases and the J gene end by 4 bases; junction bases not matched to a gene: 7. In germline, CDR1 is DFQATT, CDR2 SNEGSKA (reference sequence). This CDR3 is CSARDLGLAGGRPDTQYF. CDR3 nucleotide sequence: TGCAGTGCTAGAGATCTGGGACTAGCGGGGGGGCGCCCAGATACGCAGTATTTT.

This clonotype was detected ten times or more. The chain recombines TRBV7-2 with TRBJ2-1; TRBD2 agrees at 8 bases. CDR1 SGHTA and CDR2 FQGNSA come from the germline V gene. This CDR3 spans 15 amino acids. V lost 1 base to trimming and J lost 3 bases; unmatched junction nucleotides: 2. CDR3 loop: CASSLGGGSYNEQFF. For the CDR3, the DNA is TGTGCCAGCAGCTTAGGCGGGGGGAGCTACAATGAGCAGTTCTTC.

This clonotype was detected many times. The chain links TRBV7-6 to TRBJ1-4, with 7 bases that match TRBD1. The CDR3 extends over 15 amino acids. Germline lookup yields CDR1 SGHVS and CDR2 FNYEAQ. J was trimmed by 0 bases and V by 4 bases; bases with no gene match: 2. The CDR3 sequence is CASSSTGSTNEKLFF. In DNA, the CDR3 is TGTGCCAGCAGCTCGACAGGGTCAACTAATGAAAAACTGTTTTTT.

This clonotype was found many times. CDR3 sequence: CASSLGASGTPGFETQYF. Here the CDR3 DNA reads TGTGCCAGCAGCTTGGGTGCTAGCGGGACACCGGGTTTCGAGACCCAGTACTTC. The chain couples TRBV7-2 to TRBJ2-5; 9 bases align to TRBD2. Per germline, CDR1 SGHTA and CDR2 FQGNSA. CDR3 length: 18 residues. V lost 3 bases and J lost 5; bases outside the gene matches: 16.

The chain is built from TRBV28 and TRBJ2-5, with TRBD2 as a possible D gene (5 bases). This CDR3 is built from 16 residues. V lost 5 bases to trimming and J lost 5 bases, with 21 bases between them. The germline gives CDR1 MDHEN, CDR2 SYDVKM. Here the CDR3 reads CASSGRAGRVVETQYF. The CDR3 coding sequence is TGTGCCAGCAGTGGTCGGGCGGGTCGAGTAGTCGAGACCCAGTACTTC.

This clonotype has a handful of counts. The chain carries TRBV12-3 or TRBV12-4 and TRBJ1-2, with no clear D. Trimming stripped 3 bases from V and 6 bases from J, with 17 bases between. The CDR3 loop spans 15 amino acids. CDR3 in amino acids: CASSLGIGAGNGYTF. The CDR3 DNA follows: TGTGCCAGCAGTTTGGGAATTGGCGCTGGTAATGGCTACACCTTC.

This clonotype was detected many times. The rearrangement uses TRBV28 and TRBJ1-5, with D possibly matching TRBD1 (6 bases). The CDR3 length is 15 residues. V shed 6 bases and J shed 6 bases, with 18 bases lying between them. The germline gives CDR1 MDHEN, CDR2 SYDVKM. CDR3 nucleotide sequence: TGTGCCAGCAGACGTCGGGGGGCGGTAGGTCAGCCCCAGCATTTT. Its translation is CASRRRGAVGQPQHF.

This clonotype was recorded at least ten times. The genes are TRBV24-1 and TRBJ2-1, with 11 nucleotides matching TRBD2. Germline CDR1 reads KGHDR; CDR2 reads SFDVKD. CDR3 length equals 13 residues. V shed 12 bases, J shed 5 bases, and the junction held 5 bases outside the gene matches. Written as DNA, the CDR3 is TGTGCCGAAATAGCGGGGGGGCACAATGAGCAGTTCTTC. Amino acid sequence: CAEIAGGHNEQFF.

This clonotype appeared many times. This chain links TRBV7-6 with TRBJ2-1, with 11 nucleotides matching TRBD2. Germline V CDR1 and CDR2: SGHVS, FNYEAQ. Trimming removed 3 bases from V and 1 base from J; junction bases left unmatched: 2. This CDR3 spans 16 amino acids. CDR3 region: CASSLSSGGSYNEQFF. CDR3 DNA sequence: TGTGCCAGCAGCTTGTCTAGCGGGGGGTCCTACAATGAGCAGTTCTTC.

This clonotype was counted a few times. The chain has TRBV12-3 or TRBV12-4 and TRBJ2-7, with 10 bases lining up with TRBD1. The CDR3 contains 15 residues. V shed 5 bases and J 5 bases; nucleotides not matched to a gene: 9. CDR3: CASSPAGTGVDEQYF. CDR3 DNA: TGTGCCAGCAGTCCCGCCGGGACAGGGGTCGACGAGCAGTACTTC.

Turning to this clonotype: Being one base from a much bigger clone, this may be a read error. The rearrangement links TRBV10-2 to TRBJ1-1, with a weak D call TRBD1 (5 bases). This CDR3 spans 14 amino acids. Germline loops: CDR1 WSHSY, CDR2 SAAADI. The CDR3 loop reads CASTETVQNTQAFF. The CDR3 coding sequence is TGCGCCAGCACCGAGACAGTACAAAACACTCAAGCTTTCTTT.